A single sample is the source of the 2 T cell receptor beta chains below, sequenced in a study of CD8 T cells in ankylosing spondylitis. TCRdb itself ran the 5' RACE reads through MiXCR, one entry per CDR3 protein. The data hold about 130,000 distinct CDR3 sequences, with roughly 8.8% observed a single time. The sequenced sample was blood, either unsorted or a sorted T cell fraction (not recorded which). These TCRs come from a male donor with ankylosing spondylitis or in good health (not recorded which).

The chain recombines TRBV12-3 or TRBV12-4 with TRBJ1-1; D not certain. The ends were cut back, 4 bases at V and 2 bases at J, with 11 bases in the middle. This CDR3 has 14 residues. CDR3 bases: TGTGCCAGCAGTTCCTGGACGGTAAACACTGAAGCTTTCTTT. Its protein product is CASSSWTVNTEAFF.

There are many counts of this clonotype. CDR3 amino acids: CSALLPGKTSYNEQFF. CDR3 bases: TGCAGTGCTCTTTTACCGGGAAAGACTAGCTACAATGAGCAGTTCTTC. The chain recombines TRBV20-1 with TRBJ2-1; D perhaps matches TRBD2 (6 bases). The germline gives CDR1 DFQATT, CDR2 SNEGSKA (reference sequence). CDR3 length: 16 residues. The ends were cut back, 5 bases at V and 3 bases at J, with 20 bases in the middle.